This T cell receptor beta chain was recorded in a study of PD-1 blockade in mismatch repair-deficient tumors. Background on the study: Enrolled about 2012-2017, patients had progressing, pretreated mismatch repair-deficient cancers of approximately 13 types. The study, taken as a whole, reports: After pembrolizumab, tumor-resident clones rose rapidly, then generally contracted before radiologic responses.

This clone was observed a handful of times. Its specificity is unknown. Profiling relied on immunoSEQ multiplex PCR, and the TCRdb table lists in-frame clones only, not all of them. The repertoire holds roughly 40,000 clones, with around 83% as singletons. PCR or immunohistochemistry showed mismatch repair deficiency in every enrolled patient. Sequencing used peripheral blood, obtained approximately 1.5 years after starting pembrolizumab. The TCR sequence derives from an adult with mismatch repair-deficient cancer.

The CDR3: CASTIPGLGAGELFF. Here the CDR3 DNA reads TGTGCCAGCACTATTCCGGGACTAGGGGCCGGGGAGCTGTTTTTT. This chain joins TRBV6-6 and TRBJ2-2, with 8 bases lining up with TRBD2. Per the germline V gene, CDR1 is MNHNY and CDR2 is SVGAGI (reference sequence). The junction had 10 bases not matched to a gene; V was cut back by 7 bases and J by 6 bases. This CDR3 is built from 15 residues.